The 7 T cell receptor beta chains below were found in one sample sequenced in a study of shared clonotypes between healthy human individuals. Clones were sequenced by immunoSEQ multiplex PCR, and TCRdb holds only the in-frame ones, with some missing. Of about 2.1 million clones listed, 93% are singletons. Only CD45RO-negative cells positively selected for CCR7 counted as naive CD8 cells, so terminally differentiated effector memory CD45RA+ cells were excluded. Sequenced: naive CD8+ T cells from PBMCs. These receptors were obtained from a young man in good health. Some clones in this sample may be carry-over from other donors' samples.

Only one count was recorded for this clone. The chain joins TRBV7-9 to TRBJ1-6; D gene ambiguous. This CDR3 contains 17 residues. The V end was cut by 4 bases, the J end by 0 bases, with 13 bases between. Germline CDR1 is SEHNR and CDR2 is FQNEAQ (reference sequence). The CDR3 reads CASSSQPQYSYNSPLHF. The CDR3 DNA sequence: TGTGCCAGCAGCTCCCAGCCCCAATACTCCTATAATTCACCCCTCCACTTT.

V and J are TRBV4-2 and TRBJ1-1; D call uncertain. Germline loops: CDR1 LGHNA, CDR2 YNFKEQ. Trimming removed 4 bases at V and 0 bases at J, with 12 bases between. The CDR3 runs to 15 residues. DNA of the CDR3: TGTGCCAGCAGCCTCAGGACCATTATGAACACTGAAGCTTTCTTT. It is translated as CASSLRTIMNTEAFF.

This clone showed up just once. This chain joins TRBV10-2 and TRBJ1-4; D remains ambiguous. From germline, CDR1 is WSHSY and CDR2 SAAADI. CDR3 length equals 16 residues. V was trimmed by 1 base and J by 0 bases, leaving 9 bases between them. The CDR3 nucleotides read TGCGCCAGCAGTGAGTGGGGTGCCGCAACTAATGAAAAACTGTTTTTT. Its protein product is CASSEWGAATNEKLFF.

The chain couples TRBV7-9 to TRBJ2-7, with 8 bases identical to TRBD1. Germline-derived CDR1 and CDR2 are SEHNR and FQNEAQ (reference sequence). CDR3 size: 15 residues. With 1 base clipped from V and 2 bases from J, the junction kept 4 bases outside the gene matches. This chain's CDR3 is CASSLGRTGPYEQYF. The CDR3 DNA is TGTGCCAGCAGCTTAGGTCGGACAGGGCCCTACGAGCAGTACTTC.

The V call is TRBV13, the J call TRBJ2-3; D gene unclear. With 5 bases removed from V and 9 bases from J, the gap between germline ends came to 18 bases. Germline V gene lookup returns CDR1 PRHDT and CDR2 FYEKMQ (reference sequence). This CDR3 is 14 amino acids long. CDR3 sequence (DNA): TGTGCCAGCAGCCAATCTGACGAACCAAGGACGCAGTATTTT. Translated: CASSQSDEPRTQYF.

The rearrangement links TRBV28 to TRBJ1-3; the D is unclear. With 6 bases removed from V and 2 bases from J, the gap between germline ends came to 8 bases. Germline CDR1 reads MDHEN; CDR2 reads SYDVKM. The CDR3 is 13 amino acids. The CDR3 region is CASRKSAGNTIYF. In DNA, the CDR3 is TGTGCCAGCAGAAAGAGCGCTGGAAACACCATATATTTT. The variable domain in full, completed from reference TRBV28 and TRBJ1-3, reads DVKVTQSSRYLVKRTGEKVFLECVQDMDHENMFWYRQDPGLGLRLIYFSYDVKMKEKGDIPEGYSVSREKKERFSLILESASTNQTSMYLCASRKSAGNTIYFGEGSWLTVV.

The chain couples TRBV28 to TRBJ2-2; 7 bases fit TRBD2. V lost 6 bases and J lost 8; bases outside the gene matches: 9. CDR1 and CDR2 from the germline V gene are MDHEN and SYDVKM. The CDR3 extends over 14 amino acids. Written as DNA, the CDR3 is TGTGCCAGCAGCCCCAGTTGGCGGGAGGGGGAGCTGTTTTTT. Residues: CASSPSWREGELFF.